A single sample is the source of the 2 T cell receptor beta chains below, sequenced in a study of T cell responses to AZD1222 COVID-19 vaccine. Generated by immunoSEQ multiplex PCR, the TCRdb table keeps only in-frame clones and is missing some. In the table there are 150,000 to 200,000 clones, roughly 91% of which are singletons. The sample consisted of peripheral blood, taken on day 0 of AZD1222 vaccination. The receptors shown here come from an adult in good health.

The rearrangement links TRBV18 to TRBJ2-2, with 7 bases that match TRBD1. The germline V gene encodes CDR1 KGHSH and CDR2 LQKENI. The J segment lost 1 base and the V segment lost 5 bases, leaving 10 bases of the junction unmatched. There are 17 residues in the CDR3. The CDR3 coding sequence is TGTGCCAGCTCAACCCGCCGGGACAGTGGGAACACCGGGGAGCTGTTTTTT. This codes for CASSTRRDSGNTGELFF.

The chain is built from TRBV7-3 and TRBJ1-1; D is unclear. V lost 0 bases, J lost 1 base, and 9 bases lay in between. This CDR3 has 15 amino acids. CDR1 and CDR2 (germline): SGHTA, FQGTGA. The CDR3 nucleotides are TGTGCCAGCAGCTTAACTCCCGGGAGGAACACTGAAGCTTTCTTT. It codes for CASSLTPGRNTEAFF.